Listed below are T cell receptor beta chains from one sample, sequenced in a study of shared clonotypes between healthy human individuals. Using immunoSEQ multiplex PCR, the repertoire was profiled, and TCRdb retains in-frame clones only, with some absent. This sample has about a million clones, with 77% found just once. Input material: memory CD4+ T cells from PBMCs. These receptors were taken from a man between 18 and 29 years old in good health. Some clones in this sample may be carry-over from other donors' samples. The CDR3 runs from the conserved cysteine through the conserved F or W. A D gene is named only where the DNA matches it firmly. Only part of the rows carry a size: once, few, many, or a class if the clone is expanded.

TGTGCCACCTCGGAATTGGGGGGAGGTAATTTCTTT	CATSELGGGNFF	TRBV19	TRBJ1-1	-	-
TGTGCCAGTAGTATCTCGGGAGATACGCAGTATTTT	CASSISGDTQYF	TRBV19	TRBJ2-3	-	-
TGTGCCAGCAGGGGGGGGACTAGCCCCCGATCCTACAATGAGCAGTTCTTC	CASRGGTSPRSYNEQFF	TRBV28	TRBJ2-1	-	TRBD2
TGTGCCAGCAGCTTGCGAAGTAGCGAGGAGACCCAGTACTTC	CASSLRSSEETQYF	TRBV7-3	TRBJ2-5	-	-
TGTGCCACCAGCAGAGACCCCCCGGGACAGGGGGCTCGGAATGAGCAGTTCTTC	CATSRDPPGQGARNEQFF	TRBV15	TRBJ2-1	-	TRBD1
TGTGCCATCAGTTCGACCCCGGGAGGGAACACTGAAGCTTTCTTT	CAISSTPGGNTEAFF	TRBV10-3	TRBJ1-1	-	-
TGTGCCAGCAGCTTGGGGCCCACTAGGCCCGGCCACGAGCAGTACTTC	CASSLGPTRPGHEQYF	TRBV5-6	TRBJ2-7	-	-
TGTGCCAGCAGTTCAGGACAGCCCGGCTCCTACGAGCAGTACTTC	CASSSGQPGSYEQYF	TRBV27	TRBJ2-7	-	-
TGTGCCAGCAGCTTAAGATGGTTCGGACCGGGACTAGCGGCCAATGAGCAGTTCTTC	CASSLRWFGPGLAANEQFF	TRBV7-9	TRBJ2-1	-	TRBD2
TGTGCCAGCAGTTTAACTCTATCGGGAGTCTACGAGCAGTACTTC	CASSLTLSGVYEQYF	TRBV28	TRBJ2-7	-	-
TGTGCCAGCAGCCCCGTGGGTCTAGCCAAAAACATTCAGTACTTC	CASSPVGLAKNIQYF	TRBV11-2	TRBJ2-4	-	-
TGTGCCAGCAGTCCGACAGGGGGCGCTGGGGCCAACGTCCTGACTTTC	CASSPTGGAGANVLTF	TRBV7-9	TRBJ2-6	-	TRBD1
TGCGCCAGCAGCCCCGGGACCGACCCCGTCACAGATACGCAGTATTTT	CASSPGTDPVTDTQYF	TRBV4-3	TRBJ2-3	-	-
TGTGCCGTTGGTCCGAGTACAGACTATGGCTACACCTTC	CAVGPSTDYGYTF	TRBV28	TRBJ1-2	-	-
TGTGCCAGCAGCTTGACAGGGGGCGGGTACGAGCAGTACTTC	CASSLTGGGYEQYF	TRBV5-4	TRBJ2-7	-	TRBD1
TGTGCCATCGCCCCCACAGGTACGAACACTGAAGCTTTCTTT	CAIAPTGTNTEAFF	TRBV10-3	TRBJ1-1	-	-
TGTGCCAGCAGCAAGGCAGGGGGCCAAGAGACCCAGTACTTC	CASSKAGGQETQYF	TRBV28	TRBJ2-5	many	TRBD1
TGCGCCAGCAGCTCCCCGCAGGTTGAGACCCAGTACTTC	CASSSPQVETQYF	TRBV5-1	TRBJ2-5	-	-
TGTGCCAGCAGCTTAGGGATAGGGGGATATCTCACTGAAGCTTTCTTT	CASSLGIGGYLTEAFF	TRBV7-9	TRBJ1-1	-	-
TGTGCCAGCAGTATCCGGGCCGCGGGCACGTTTGCAGATACGCAGTATTTT	CASSIRAAGTFADTQYF	TRBV27	TRBJ2-3	few	-
TGTGCCAGCAGCGACAGGGGGCGCGTAACAGATACGCAGTATTTT	CASSDRGRVTDTQYF	TRBV6-6	TRBJ2-3	-	TRBD1
TGTGCCAGCAGTTCCTTTGGCAGGGGTGGTCAGCCCCAGCATTTT	CASSSFGRGGQPQHF	TRBV6-5	TRBJ1-5	-	-
TGTGCCTGGAGTTTAGGACAGCGCTCCTCTGGAAACACCATATATTTT	CAWSLGQRSSGNTIYF	TRBV30	TRBJ1-3	-	-
TGCGCCAGCAGCCAAGGGGACAGGGGAGGGCTCGGGCAGCCCCAGCATTTT	CASSQGDRGGLGQPQHF	TRBV4-1	TRBJ1-5	-	TRBD1
TGCGCCAGCAGCGCGGTAGCGCGAGGTGAAAAACTGTTTTTT	CASSAVARGEKLFF	TRBV5-1	TRBJ1-4	-	-
TGTGCCAGCAGCCCGGGGGCGGGACTCTACGAGCAGTACTTC	CASSPGAGLYEQYF	TRBV7-8	TRBJ2-7	once	-
TGTGCCAGCAGCTTGATTCAGCAAGAGACCCAGTACTTC	CASSLIQQETQYF	TRBV5-4	TRBJ2-5	-	-
TGCGCCAGCAGCTTGGATGGCAGGGGTGAAGAGACCCAGTACTTC	CASSLDGRGEETQYF	TRBV5-1	TRBJ2-5	-	-
TGCGCCAGCAGCCAAGGGCCGGGAGGGGTAGATACGCAGTATTTT	CASSQGPGGVDTQYF	TRBV4-3	TRBJ2-3	many	TRBD2
TGTGCCAGCAGCGTAGGGACTAGCGGGAGGGCCGGGGAGACCCAGTACTTC	CASSVGTSGRAGETQYF	TRBV7-3	TRBJ2-5	-	TRBD2
TGTGCCAGCAGCTTAGGGGGTCAGCCCCGGTCCCCCCAGCATTTT	CASSLGGQPRSPQHF	TRBV7-2	TRBJ1-5	-	-
TGTGCCAGCAGAGGACAGGGAGCGGGCGGGGAGCTGTTTTTT	CASRGQGAGGELFF	TRBV28	TRBJ2-2	-	TRBD1
TGTGCCAGCAGCTCGCTAATCGGGACAGGGGATCAGCCCCAGCATTTT	CASSSLIGTGDQPQHF	TRBV5-5	TRBJ1-5	-	TRBD1